These 21 T cell receptor beta chains share one sample of origin, sequenced in a study of T cells after posttransplantation cyclophosphamide. Sequencing used immunoSEQ multiplex PCR; TCRdb keeps in-frame clones, though not all of them. Captured here are some 11,000 clones, none seen once; the top ten comprise approximately 14%. Treatment was busulfan-fludarabine conditioning, a marrow graft, and cyclophosphamide on days +3 and +4. Sequencing was performed on PBMCs, taken after allogeneic stem cell transplant with posttransplant cyclophosphamide. Receptor source: a female patient in her thirties or forties who received an allogeneic stem cell transplant from a related donor, was CMV-positive, and had no GVHD. Some of these T cells may belong to the graft donor.

The sample holds many counts of this clone. The rearrangement uses TRBV5-1 and TRBJ2-1; maybe TRBD1 (5 bases). The germline V and J ends were trimmed by 3 bases and 4 bases, with 11 bases remaining between them. This CDR3 comprises 14 residues. Per the germline V gene, CDR1 is SGHRS and CDR2 is YFSETQ. CDR3 in DNA: TGCGCCAGCAGCTGGGGCGACTGGTACAATGAGCAGTTCTTC. Amino acid sequence: CASSWGDWYNEQFF.

V and J are TRBV27 and TRBJ1-2; TRBD1 matches 7 bases. Germline loops: CDR1 MNHEY, CDR2 SMNVEV (reference sequence). Losses at the gene ends were 0 bases for V and 2 bases for J; bases not matched to a gene: 3. This CDR3 has 15 residues. This CDR3 is CASSLSPGGNYGYTF. As DNA, the CDR3 is TGTGCCAGCAGTTTATCGCCAGGGGGGAACTATGGCTACACCTTC.

This clone has ten or more counts. The rearrangement links TRBV6-5 to TRBJ1-4; weak D call: TRBD1 (5 bases). V lost 0 bases and J 4 bases, leaving 9 bases between the germline ends. Germline V CDR1 and CDR2: MNHEY, SVGAGI. The CDR3 extends over 15 amino acids. The CDR3 protein is CASSYSGADNEKLFF. The CDR3 bases are TGTGCCAGCAGTTACTCAGGGGCAGATAATGAAAAACTGTTTTTT.

The table lists this clone with many counts. The chain links TRBV27 to TRBJ1-5; TRBD1 aligns across 9 bases. The V gene's germline CDR1 is MNHEY and CDR2 SMNVEV (reference sequence). The CDR3 extends over 16 amino acids. V shed 6 bases and J 5 bases; nucleotides not matched to a gene: 11. CDR3 sequence (DNA): TGTGCCAGCAGCCCCGGACAGGGGAGTGAAGATCAGCCCCAGCATTTT. This sequence encodes CASSPGQGSEDQPQHF.

This clone was detected ten times or more. The chain employs TRBV11-2 and TRBJ2-3; D might be TRBD2 (5 bases). The CDR3 has 16 amino acids. The V and J ends lost 5 bases and 4 bases respectively, with 19 bases between them. CDR1 is SGHAT, CDR2 FQNNGV, per germline. CDR3 in DNA: TGTGCCAGCAGCGCCCACCGGGGTCGGCCACCAGATACGCAGTATTTT. Translated, it gives CASSAHRGRPPDTQYF.

This clone appeared many times. CDR3 bases: TGTGCCAGCACCCAGGGGGTTGGAAGCAATCAGCCCCAGCATTTT. This sequence encodes CASTQGVGSNQPQHF. This chain uses TRBV9 with TRBJ1-5; TRBD1 matches 7 bases. The germline V gene has CDR1 SGDLS and CDR2 YYNGEE. V trimming: 6 bases; J trimming: 1 base; junction bases outside the gene matches: 7. CDR3 size: 15 residues.

Ten or more counts support this clone. The chain carries TRBV6-4 and TRBJ2-3, with 10 nucleotides matching TRBD2. With V trimmed by 6 bases and J by 8 bases, 8 bases remained unmatched. In germline, CDR1 is MRHNA, CDR2 SNTAGT. The CDR3 has 14 residues. The CDR3 DNA follows: TGTGCCAGCAGGGCAGCGGGAGGGCCTGGTACGCAGTATTTT. It is translated as CASRAAGGPGTQYF.

This clone was counted ten times or more. The J gene is TRBJ2-4, the V gene TRBV12-5, with 7 bases matching TRBD2. The length of the CDR3 is 16 residues. Germline V gene data show CDR1 as LGHNT and CDR2 as FRNRAP. Trimming at V came to 3 bases and at J to 3 bases, leaving 8 bases not matched to a gene. CDR3: CASGLGLGPSKNIQYF. For the CDR3, the DNA is TGTGCTAGTGGTTTAGGACTAGGTCCCAGCAAAAACATTCAGTACTTC.

This clone was counted many times. The rearrangement links TRBV10-3 to TRBJ2-5; tentative D call: TRBD2 (6 bases). The V end was cut by 0 bases, the J end by 2 bases, with 22 bases between. CDR3 length: 19 amino acids. CDR1 ENHRY and CDR2 SYGVKD come from the germline V gene. CDR3 protein: CAISESTLLTGALQETQYF. CDR3 nucleotides: TGTGCCATCAGTGAGTCGACTCTCCTCACGGGAGCCTTACAAGAGACCCAGTACTTC.

This clone came up many times. This rearrangement joins TRBV7-3 to TRBJ2-2, with a weak D call TRBD2 (7 bases). Trimming took off 5 bases at V and 8 bases at J, with 24 bases between the two ends. This CDR3 has 17 residues. The germline V gene has CDR1 SGHTA and CDR2 FQGTGA. CDR3 amino acids: CASSPVPGGLLAGELFF. The DNA for the CDR3 is TGTGCCAGCAGCCCCGTCCCCGGGGGGCTCCTAGCTGGGGAGCTGTTTTTT.

This clone was counted at least ten times. V usage is TRBV30 and J usage is TRBJ1-1; D not certain. The length of the CDR3 is 13 residues. CDR1 is GTSNPN and CDR2 is SVGIG in the germline V gene (reference sequence). V dropped 0 bases and J dropped 0 bases, with 5 bases sitting between them. CDR3 amino acids: CAWSVAVNTEAFF. CDR3 DNA sequence: TGTGCCTGGAGTGTGGCGGTGAACACTGAAGCTTTCTTT.

This clone was found many times. This chain links TRBV5-1 with TRBJ2-4; the match to TRBD2 covers 7 bases. V lost 4 bases to trimming and J lost 8 bases; unmatched junction nucleotides: 9. Germline CDR1 and CDR2: SGHRS and YFSETQ. This CDR3 spans 14 amino acids. The chain's CDR3 is CASSHSGVVDIQYF. The DNA for the CDR3 is TGCGCCAGCAGCCACAGCGGGGTTGTTGACATTCAGTACTTC.

This clone has a count of ten or more. J is TRBJ2-7 and V is TRBV29-1; 9 nucleotides line up with TRBD2. With 4 bases clipped from V and 5 bases from J, the junction kept 9 bases outside the gene matches. Germline V gene data show CDR1 as SQVTM and CDR2 as ANQGSEA. This CDR3 contains 14 residues. The CDR3 region is CSVGRLAGINEQYF. Written as DNA, the CDR3 is TGCAGCGTTGGGCGTCTAGCGGGAATCAACGAGCAGTACTTC.

This clone was counted at least ten times. This chain joins TRBV18 and TRBJ2-2; the D gene is possibly TRBD1 (5 bases). With 2 bases removed from V and 0 bases from J, the gap between germline ends came to 13 bases. This CDR3 has 17 amino acids. The germline gives CDR1 KGHSH, CDR2 LQKENI. This chain's CDR3 is CASSPGARIPNTGELFF. The CDR3 nucleotides read TGTGCCAGCTCACCAGGGGCTCGCATCCCGAACACCGGGGAGCTGTTTTTT.

There are many counts of this clone. The V call is TRBV5-1, the J call TRBJ2-3, with 10 bases aligning to TRBD1. CDR3 length: 14 residues. The V gene end was trimmed by 3 bases and the J gene end by 6 bases; junction bases not matched to a gene: 4. Germline values: CDR1 SGHRS, CDR2 YFSETQ. The CDR3 loop is CASSSGTGADTQYF. The CDR3 region has the DNA TGCGCCAGCAGCTCAGGGACAGGGGCCGATACGCAGTATTTT.

This clone was seen many times. The V call is TRBV7-9, the J call TRBJ2-5; 7 bases fit TRBD2. The trim removed 3 bases at V and 5 bases at J, leaving 12 bases unmatched. Germline V gene lookup returns CDR1 SEHNR and CDR2 FQNEAQ (reference sequence). The CDR3 is 16 amino acids. The CDR3 coding sequence is TGTGCCAGCAGCTTCTACCAAACGGGAGGTGGGGAGACCCAGTACTTC. It codes for CASSFYQTGGGETQYF. Filled out from reference TRBV7-9 and TRBJ2-5, the complete variable domain reads DTGVSQNPRHKITKRGQNVTFRCDPISEHNRLYWYRQTLGQGPEFLTYFQNEAQLEKSRLLSDRFSAERPKGSFSTLEIQRTEQGDSAMYLCASSFYQTGGGETQYFGPGTRLLVL.

There are many counts of this clone. The chain carries TRBV5-1 and TRBJ2-5; D is unresolved. Germline CDR1 is SGHRS and CDR2 is YFSETQ. CDR3 size: 14 residues. Trimming shortened V by 8 bases and J by 2 bases, and 16 bases separated the two germline ends. The CDR3 region is CASLNQPGQETQYF. The CDR3 DNA reads TGCGCCAGTCTCAACCAACCCGGTCAAGAGACCCAGTACTTC.

In this sample, this clone turned up many times. The gene calls are TRBV27 and TRBJ1-6; D is unclear. Germline-derived CDR1 and CDR2 are MNHEY and SMNVEV (reference sequence). The V gene lost 7 bases and the J gene lost 10 bases, with 17 bases spanning the gap. This CDR3 contains 14 residues. DNA for the CDR3: TGTGCCAGCACCACCCTTGGCCCTGGCTCACCCCTCCACTTT. Its protein is CASTTLGPGSPLHF.

This clone was counted at least ten times. The V gene is TRBV9, the J gene TRBJ2-3; tentatively, D is TRBD2 (5 bases). V was shortened by 0 bases and J by 2 bases, with 7 bases between the two germline ends. CDR1 and CDR2 from the germline V gene are SGDLS and YYNGEE. The CDR3 runs to 14 residues. This CDR3 is CASSVAGFTDTQYF. The CDR3 bases are TGTGCCAGCAGCGTAGCGGGATTCACAGATACGCAGTATTTT.

There are many counts of this clone. The genes are TRBV15 and TRBJ2-2; the match to TRBD2 covers 7 bases. Germline V lookup: CDR1 LNHNV, CDR2 YYDKDF (reference sequence). V dropped 5 bases and J dropped 8; count of bases not matched to a gene: 11. This CDR3 has 15 amino acids. CDR3 sequence (DNA): TGTGCCACCAGCGGGAGGGACGAAACGACAGGGGAGCTGTTTTTT. Protein sequence: CATSGRDETTGELFF.

This clone was picked up many times. The J gene is TRBJ2-7, the V gene TRBV30; 10 nucleotides match TRBD2. The CDR3 runs 12 residues. Looked up from germline, CDR1 is GTSNPN and CDR2 is SVGIG (reference sequence). Trimming at V came to 4 bases and at J to 3 bases, leaving 0 bases not matched to a gene. The CDR3: CAWTSGSYEQYF. CDR3 sequence (DNA): TGTGCCTGGACTAGCGGGAGCTACGAGCAGTACTTC.